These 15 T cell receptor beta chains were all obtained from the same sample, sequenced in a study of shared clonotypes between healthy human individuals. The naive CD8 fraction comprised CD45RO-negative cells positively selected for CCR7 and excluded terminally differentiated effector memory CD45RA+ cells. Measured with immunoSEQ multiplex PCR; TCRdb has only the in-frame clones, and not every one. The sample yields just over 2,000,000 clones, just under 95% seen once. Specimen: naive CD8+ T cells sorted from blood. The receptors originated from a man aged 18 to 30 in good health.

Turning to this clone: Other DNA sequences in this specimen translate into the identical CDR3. The CDR3 spells CASSFGGGTEAFF. For the CDR3, the DNA is TGTGCCAGCAGCTTCGGGGGGGGCACTGAAGCTTTCTTT. The chain employs TRBV7-9 and TRBJ1-1; tentatively, D is TRBD1 (5 bases). The germline gives CDR1 SEHNR, CDR2 FQNEAQ (reference sequence). The CDR3 has 13 residues. Trimming shortened V by 3 bases and J by 4 bases, and 9 bases separated the two germline ends.

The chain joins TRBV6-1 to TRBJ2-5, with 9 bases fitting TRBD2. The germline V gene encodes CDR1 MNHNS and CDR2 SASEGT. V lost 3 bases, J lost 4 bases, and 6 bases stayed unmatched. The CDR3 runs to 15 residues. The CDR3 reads CASSEGLALGETQYF. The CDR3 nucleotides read TGTGCCAGCAGTGAGGGACTAGCATTGGGAGAGACCCAGTACTTC.

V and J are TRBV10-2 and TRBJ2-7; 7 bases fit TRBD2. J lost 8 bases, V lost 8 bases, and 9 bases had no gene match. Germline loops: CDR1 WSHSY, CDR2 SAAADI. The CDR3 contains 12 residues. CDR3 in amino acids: CASRDYPGQQYF. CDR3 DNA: TGCGCCAGCCGGGACTACCCAGGTCAGCAGTACTTC.

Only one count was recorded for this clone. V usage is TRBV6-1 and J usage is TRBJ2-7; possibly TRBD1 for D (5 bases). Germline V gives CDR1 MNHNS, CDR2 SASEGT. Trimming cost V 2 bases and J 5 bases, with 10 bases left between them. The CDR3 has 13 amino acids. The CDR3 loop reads CASSEYRRNEQYF. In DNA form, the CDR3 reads TGTGCCAGCAGTGAATACAGGCGCAACGAGCAGTACTTC.

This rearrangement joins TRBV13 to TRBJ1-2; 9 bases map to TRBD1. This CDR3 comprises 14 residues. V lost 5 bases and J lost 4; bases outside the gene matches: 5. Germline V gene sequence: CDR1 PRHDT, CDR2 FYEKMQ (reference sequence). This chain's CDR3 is CASSDGQGPYGYTF. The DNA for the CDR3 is TGTGCCAGCAGCGACGGACAGGGGCCCTATGGCTACACCTTC.

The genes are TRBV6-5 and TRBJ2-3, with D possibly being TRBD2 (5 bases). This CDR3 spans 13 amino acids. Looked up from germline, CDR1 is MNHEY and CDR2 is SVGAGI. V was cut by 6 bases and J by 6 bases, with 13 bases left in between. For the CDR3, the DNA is TGTGCCAGCAGCCCCGGACCGGGGGATACGCAGTATTTT. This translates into CASSPGPGDTQYF.

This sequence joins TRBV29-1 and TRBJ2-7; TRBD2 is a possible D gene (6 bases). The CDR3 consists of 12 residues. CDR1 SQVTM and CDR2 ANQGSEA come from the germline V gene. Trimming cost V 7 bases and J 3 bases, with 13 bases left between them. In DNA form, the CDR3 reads TGCAGCGCGCGGGACTTAGACTACGAGCAGTACTTC. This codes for CSARDLDYEQYF.

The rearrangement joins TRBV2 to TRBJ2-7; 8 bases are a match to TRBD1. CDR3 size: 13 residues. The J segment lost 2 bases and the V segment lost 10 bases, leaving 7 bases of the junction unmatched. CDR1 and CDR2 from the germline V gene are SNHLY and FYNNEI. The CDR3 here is CAIIGQGTYEQYF. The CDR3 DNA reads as TGTGCCATCATAGGACAGGGCACCTACGAGCAGTACTTC.

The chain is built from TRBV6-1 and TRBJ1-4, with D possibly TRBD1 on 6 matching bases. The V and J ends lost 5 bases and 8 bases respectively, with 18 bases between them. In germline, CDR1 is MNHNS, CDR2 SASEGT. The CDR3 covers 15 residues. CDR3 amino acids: CASSPRDMAMEKLFF. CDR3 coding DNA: TGTGCCAGCAGTCCCCGGGACATGGCAATGGAAAAACTGTTTTTT.

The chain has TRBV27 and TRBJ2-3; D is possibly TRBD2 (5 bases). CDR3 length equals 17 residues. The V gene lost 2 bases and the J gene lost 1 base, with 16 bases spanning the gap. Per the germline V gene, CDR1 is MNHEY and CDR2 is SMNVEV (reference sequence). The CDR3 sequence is CASSLGWTSRGTDTQYF. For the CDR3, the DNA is TGTGCCAGCAGTTTAGGCTGGACTTCCCGAGGCACAGATACGCAGTATTTT.

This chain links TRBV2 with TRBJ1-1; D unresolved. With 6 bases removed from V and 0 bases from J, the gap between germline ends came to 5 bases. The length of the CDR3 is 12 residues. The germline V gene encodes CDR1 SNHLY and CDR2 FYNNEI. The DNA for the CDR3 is TGTGCCAGCAGGCCGCTGAACACTGAAGCTTTCTTT. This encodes CASRPLNTEAFF. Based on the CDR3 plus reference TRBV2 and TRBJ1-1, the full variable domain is EPEVTQTPSHQVTQMGQEVILRCVPISNHLYFYWYRQILGQKVEFLVSFYNNEISEKSEIFDDQFSVERPDGSNFTLKIRSTKLEDSAMYFCASRPLNTEAFFGQGTRLTVV.

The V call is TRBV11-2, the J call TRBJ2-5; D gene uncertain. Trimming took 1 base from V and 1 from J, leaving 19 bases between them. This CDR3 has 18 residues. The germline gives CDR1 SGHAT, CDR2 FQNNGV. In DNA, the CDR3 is TGTGCCAGCAGCTTAGGCAAAACAGCGATTTTGGGCCAAGAGACCCAGTACTTC. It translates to CASSLGKTAILGQETQYF.

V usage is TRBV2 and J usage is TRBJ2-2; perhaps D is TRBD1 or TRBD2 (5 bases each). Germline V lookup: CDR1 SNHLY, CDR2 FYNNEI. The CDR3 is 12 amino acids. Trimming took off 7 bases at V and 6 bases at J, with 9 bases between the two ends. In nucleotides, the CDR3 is TGTGCCAGCAAAGAGGGGCCCGGGGAGCTGTTTTTT. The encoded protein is CASKEGPGELFF.

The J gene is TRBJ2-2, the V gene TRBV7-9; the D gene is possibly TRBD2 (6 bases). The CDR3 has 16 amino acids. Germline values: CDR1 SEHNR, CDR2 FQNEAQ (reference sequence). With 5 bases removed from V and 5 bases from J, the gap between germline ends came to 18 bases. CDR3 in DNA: TGTGCCAGCAGCCGCCAGGGTGTTGGAGGGACCGGGGAGCTGTTTTTT. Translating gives CASSRQGVGGTGELFF.

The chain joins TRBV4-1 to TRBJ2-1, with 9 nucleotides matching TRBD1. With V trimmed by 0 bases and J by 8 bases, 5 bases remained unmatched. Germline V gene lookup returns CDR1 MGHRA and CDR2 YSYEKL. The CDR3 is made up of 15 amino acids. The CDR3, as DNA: TGCGCCAGCAGCCAAGACCTACAGGGGGCAGATGAGCAGTTCTTC. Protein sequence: CASSQDLQGADEQFF.